The 30 T cell receptor beta chains below come from one sample, sequenced in a study of T cell responses to AZD1222 COVID-19 vaccine. Sequenced by immunoSEQ multiplex PCR; TCRdb stores in-frame clones only, minus some. The profile shows more than 95,000 clones, roughly 92% of them singletons. The sequenced sample was peripheral blood, obtained on day 0 of AZD1222 vaccination. Receptor source: an adult in good health.

V is TRBV27 and J is TRBJ2-3, with a tentative D call TRBD2 (6 bases). CDR3 length equals 15 residues. The ends were cut back, 6 bases at V and 7 bases at J, with 20 bases in the middle. CDR1 and CDR2 (germline): MNHEY, SMNVEV (reference sequence). In nucleotides, the CDR3 is TGTGCCAGCAGAGAAGGGACTCGAGGCGGATATACGCAGTATTTT. Protein product: CASREGTRGGYTQYF.

V is TRBV19 and J is TRBJ2-7; unclear D gene. V shed 0 bases and J shed 2 bases, with 11 bases lying between them. The CDR3 sequence is 15 residues long. The germline CDR1 and CDR2 sequences are LNHDA and SQIVND (reference sequence). The CDR3 DNA reads TGTGCCAGTAGTATAGATCATCAGGTGGCCTACGAGCAGTACTTC. Its protein is CASSIDHQVAYEQYF.

This clone was found once. The J gene is TRBJ2-3, the V gene TRBV27; D uncertain. Germline V gives CDR1 MNHEY, CDR2 SMNVEV (reference sequence). Trimming removed 8 bases at V and 1 base at J, with 4 bases between. The CDR3 is 11 residues long. CDR3 sequence (DNA): TGTGCCAGCGGGGGCACAGATACGCAGTATTTT. This codes for CASGGTDTQYF.

The chain carries TRBV9 and TRBJ1-6, with a tentative D call TRBD1 (5 bases). CDR3 size: 16 residues. Germline assignment: CDR1 SGDLS and CDR2 YYNGEE. V was trimmed by 1 base and J by 8 bases, leaving 16 bases between them. For the CDR3, the DNA is TGTGCCAGCAGCGTAAGTTGGGGCAGGGATGATTCACCCCTCCACTTT. It translates to CASSVSWGRDDSPLHF.

CDR3 loop: CASSLEQSGANVLTF. The CDR3 coding sequence is TGCGCCAGCAGCTTGGAACAGTCTGGGGCCAACGTCCTGACTTTC. V usage is TRBV5-1 and J usage is TRBJ2-6, with unresolved D. The CDR3 contains 15 residues. V was cut by 0 bases and J by 1 base, with 5 bases left in between. CDR1 SGHRS and CDR2 YFSETQ come from the germline V gene.

The J gene is TRBJ2-4, the V gene TRBV11-2, with unresolved D. The CDR3 contains 12 residues. Trimming removed 5 bases at V and 2 bases at J, with 4 bases between. Germline CDR1 reads SGHAT; CDR2 reads FQNNGV. The CDR3, as DNA: TGTGCCAGCAGCCCGTCCAAAAACATTCAGTACTTC. Translation gives CASSPSKNIQYF.

This chain links TRBV10-3 with TRBJ2-2; 7 nucleotides agree with TRBD2. J was trimmed by 1 base and V by 5 bases; bases with no gene match: 19. This CDR3 has 20 amino acids. Germline CDR1 is ENHRY and CDR2 is SYGVKD. The CDR3 DNA follows: TGTGCCATCAGTAGGGGACCTGGAGGACGCGGGAGCCTGAACACCGGGGAGCTGTTTTTT. Its protein product is CAISRGPGGRGSLNTGELFF.

This chain joins TRBV6-4 and TRBJ2-2; possible D gene TRBD1, 6 bases. Germline lookup yields CDR1 MRHNA and CDR2 SNTAGT. This CDR3 contains 15 residues. V was shortened by 3 bases and J by 2 bases, with 10 bases between the two germline ends. The CDR3 spells CASSEGASNTGELFF. CDR3 coding DNA: TGTGCCAGCAGTGAGGGGGCTAGCAACACCGGGGAGCTGTTTTTT.

The V call is TRBV27, the J call TRBJ1-2; the D gene is possibly TRBD1 (5 bases). Trimming cost V 7 bases and J 0 bases, with 30 bases left between them. This CDR3 contains 20 residues. Germline CDR1 MNHEY, CDR2 SMNVEV (reference sequence). The CDR3 DNA sequence: TGTGCCAGCACCCCCCCCTCGCAGGACACAGGCTTAAAAACTAACTATGGCTACACCTTC. Translating it yields CASTPPSQDTGLKTNYGYTF.

J is TRBJ2-7 and V is TRBV30, with D perhaps TRBD2 (6 bases). V dropped 3 bases and J dropped 4 bases, with 13 bases sitting between them. The CDR3 extends over 13 amino acids. CDR1 and CDR2 (germline): GTSNPN, SVGIG (reference sequence). CDR3 coding DNA: TGTGCCTGGAGGGGGGGAAGATTGTACGAGCAGTACTTC. Amino acid sequence: CAWRGGRLYEQYF.

This chain connects TRBV4-3 to TRBJ2-1; 9 bases line up with TRBD2. CDR3 length: 16 residues. CDR1 LGHNA and CDR2 YSLEER come from the germline V gene. Germline trimming cut 2 bases from V and 4 bases from J; bases unmatched to any gene: 6. In nucleotides, the CDR3 is TGCGCCAGCAGCCAACATCACACTAGCGGGTACAATGAGCAGTTCTTC. Translating gives CASSQHHTSGYNEQFF.

V is TRBV4-2 and J is TRBJ2-7; 8 nucleotides agree with TRBD2. Germline-derived CDR1 and CDR2 are LGHNA and YNFKEQ. Losses at the gene ends were 0 bases for V and 2 bases for J; bases not matched to a gene: 3. The CDR3 contains 15 residues. CDR3 sequence (DNA): TGTGCCAGCAGCCAAGATGGTAGCGGGGCCTACGAGCAGTACTTC. This codes for CASSQDGSGAYEQYF.

The gene calls are TRBV5-4 and TRBJ2-7, with a weak D call TRBD1 (5 bases). The V gene lost 0 bases and the J gene lost 1 base, with 11 bases spanning the gap. The germline V gene encodes CDR1 SGHNT and CDR2 YYREEE (reference sequence). CDR3 length equals 15 residues. CDR3: CASSLVGARSYEQYF. DNA for the CDR3: TGTGCCAGCAGCTTGGTTGGGGCGCGGTCCTACGAGCAGTACTTC.

This chain uses TRBV27 with TRBJ2-1, with 8 positions matching TRBD2. The CDR3 covers 15 residues. J lost 6 bases, V lost 6 bases, and 10 bases had no gene match. In germline, CDR1 is MNHEY, CDR2 SMNVEV (reference sequence). The CDR3 DNA is TGTGCCAGCAGCTCCGGGACTAGAAAAGTCAATGAGCAGTTCTTC. It translates to CASSSGTRKVNEQFF.

This chain links TRBV6-4 with TRBJ2-3; D remains ambiguous. The germline V gene has CDR1 MRHNA and CDR2 SNTAGT. The V end lost 3 bases, the J end lost 3 bases, and 10 bases lay between the germline ends. The CDR3 totals 14 residues. In DNA, the CDR3 is TGTGCCAGCAGTGAAGTTAGAGGAACAGATACGCAGTATTTT. Amino acid sequence: CASSEVRGTDTQYF.

The rearrangement joins TRBV15 to TRBJ2-2; no reliable D call. The CDR3 extends over 16 amino acids. Germline-derived CDR1 and CDR2 are LNHNV and YYDKDF (reference sequence). V lost 6 bases to trimming and J lost 4 bases, with 18 bases between them. CDR3 nucleotides: TGTGCCACCAGTATAGGACGTCCCCCAGGCACCGGGGAGCTGTTTTTT. It is translated as CATSIGRPPGTGELFF.

This chain uses TRBV6-5 with TRBJ1-1, with a weak D call TRBD1 (6 bases). The V end lost 9 bases, the J end lost 4 bases, and 18 bases lay between the germline ends. Germline V gene sequence: CDR1 MNHEY, CDR2 SVGAGI. The CDR3 extends over 14 amino acids. In nucleotides, the CDR3 is TGTGCCAGTGGTAGGGCAGGGGTAGTCACTGAAGCTTTCTTT. This sequence encodes CASGRAGVVTEAFF.

V usage is TRBV30 and J usage is TRBJ2-1, with D hard to call. The CDR3 contains 11 residues. Germline CDR1 GTSNPN, CDR2 SVGIG (reference sequence). V shed 3 bases and J shed 9 bases, with 9 bases lying between them. CDR3 nucleotides: TGTGCCTGGAGCTCTTACGGTGAGCAGTTCTTC. Protein product: CAWSSYGEQFF.

CDR3 sequence reads: CASSGGQETQYF. CDR3 nucleotide sequence: TGTGCCAGCAGTGGGGGGCAAGAGACCCAGTACTTC. This chain uses TRBV2 with TRBJ2-5; D may correspond to TRBD1 or TRBD2 (5 bases each). This CDR3 region has 12 residues. V lost 4 bases to trimming and J lost 2 bases, with 5 bases between them. Germline V gives CDR1 SNHLY, CDR2 FYNNEI.

The rearrangement links TRBV5-1 to TRBJ1-2; unclear D gene. CDR3 length equals 13 residues. Germline lookup yields CDR1 SGHRS and CDR2 YFSETQ. Trimming pared 1 base from V and 2 bases from J, leaving 6 bases between. DNA of the CDR3: TGCGCCAGCAGCTTGTTCGGAAACTATGGCTACACCTTC. Translation: CASSLFGNYGYTF.

The CDR3 DNA is TGTGCCAGCAATGAGGTCCGAACTGAAGCTTTCTTT. Its protein product is CASNEVRTEAFF. V usage is TRBV28 and J usage is TRBJ1-1, with D unclear. CDR3 size: 12 residues. V gave up 7 bases and J gave up 5 bases, with 11 bases separating them. Germline-derived CDR1 and CDR2 are MDHEN and SYDVKM.

CDR3 loop: CSVGGTGGVTYEQYF. Here the CDR3 DNA reads TGCAGCGTTGGGGGGACAGGTGGAGTGACCTACGAGCAGTACTTC. This chain joins TRBV29-1 and TRBJ2-7, with 8 bases lining up with TRBD1. There are 15 residues in the CDR3. CDR1 is SQVTM, CDR2 ANQGSEA, per germline. Trimming took 4 bases from V and 2 from J; bases not matched to a gene: 10.

The chain links TRBV3-1 (or the pseudogene TRBV3-2) to TRBJ2-7; D remains unclear. CDR1 is LGHDT, CDR2 YNNKEL, per germline (reference sequence). V was clipped by 1 base and J by 0 bases, with 19 bases between them. This CDR3 comprises 18 residues. The CDR3 loop reads CASSQVRDSDGSSYEQYF. The CDR3 DNA sequence: TGTGCCAGCAGCCAAGTGCGAGACTCCGACGGAAGCTCCTACGAGCAGTACTTC.

This CDR3 reads CASSEAGGQGSNQPQHF. The CDR3 DNA follows: TGTGCCAGCAGTGAAGCAGGGGGACAGGGGAGCAATCAGCCCCAGCATTTT. The chain couples TRBV6-1 to TRBJ1-5; 10 positions agree with TRBD1. Trimming took 0 bases from V and 1 from J; bases not matched to a gene: 3. The CDR3 is made up of 17 amino acids. CDR1 and CDR2 from the germline V gene are MNHNS and SASEGT.

This chain links TRBV9 with TRBJ2-1; 8 bases agree with TRBD1. The V gene end was trimmed by 2 bases and the J gene end by 4 bases; junction bases not matched to a gene: 5. CDR3 size: 15 residues. The germline V gene encodes CDR1 SGDLS and CDR2 YYNGEE. The DNA for the CDR3 is TGTGCCAGCAGCGTGCAGGGGGCTACTTACAATGAGCAGTTCTTC. It codes for CASSVQGATYNEQFF.

The chain carries TRBV24-1 and TRBJ2-2; tentatively, D is TRBD2 (5 bases). Trimming shortened V by 4 bases and J by 6 bases, and 11 bases separated the two germline ends. This CDR3 spans 14 amino acids. In germline, CDR1 is KGHDR, CDR2 SFDVKD. For the CDR3, the DNA is TGTGCCACCAGTGACCCTGCGGGCGCCGGGGAGCTGTTTTTT. This translates into CATSDPAGAGELFF.

The chain recombines TRBV5-1 with TRBJ2-7; 8 nucleotides agree with TRBD1. CDR1 and CDR2 (germline): SGHRS, YFSETQ. V lost 4 bases and J lost 7; bases outside the gene matches: 4. CDR3 length: 12 amino acids. The chain's CDR3 is CASSKDRDEQYF. In DNA, the CDR3 is TGCGCCAGCAGCAAGGACAGGGATGAGCAGTACTTC. Supplemented by reference TRBV5-1 and TRBJ2-7, the full variable domain reads KAGVTQTPRYLIKTRGQQVTLSCSPISGHRSVSWYQQTPGQGLQFLFEYFSETQRNKGNFPGRFSGRQFSNSRSEMNVSTLELGDSALYLCASSKDRDEQYFGPGTRLTVT.

The genes are TRBV29-1 and TRBJ1-4; D might be TRBD1 (6 bases). The V end lost 7 bases, the J end lost 3 bases, and 12 bases lay between the germline ends. The CDR3 extends over 13 amino acids. Germline V lookup: CDR1 SQVTM, CDR2 ANQGSEA. CDR3 bases: TGCAGCGGGCCCGGGACATCTAATGAAAAACTGTTTTTT. This sequence encodes CSGPGTSNEKLFF. Supplemented by reference TRBV29-1 and TRBJ1-4, the full variable domain reads SAVISQKPSRDICQRGTSLTIQCQVDSQVTMMFWYRQQPGQSLTLIATANQGSEATYESGFVIDKFPISRPNLTFSTLTVSNMSPEDSSIYLCSGPGTSNEKLFFGSGTQLSVL.

The table lists this clone with a few counts. This chain joins TRBV24-1 and TRBJ1-4, with 11 nucleotides matching TRBD1. Looked up from germline, CDR1 is KGHDR and CDR2 is SFDVKD. The CDR3 sequence is 14 residues long. V dropped 4 bases and J dropped 10; count of bases not matched to a gene: 4. The CDR3 reads CATSERGTGGKLFF. The CDR3, as DNA: TGTGCCACCAGTGAGCGCGGGACAGGGGGAAAACTGTTTTTT.

This chain uses TRBV29-1 with TRBJ2-1, with D possibly TRBD1 on 5 matching bases. This CDR3 is built from 13 residues. Germline loops: CDR1 SQVTM, CDR2 ANQGSEA. Trimming took off 2 bases at V and 1 base at J, with 6 bases between the two ends. The CDR3 loop is CSVETGSYNEQFF. In DNA form, the CDR3 reads TGCAGCGTTGAAACAGGTTCCTACAATGAGCAGTTCTTC.